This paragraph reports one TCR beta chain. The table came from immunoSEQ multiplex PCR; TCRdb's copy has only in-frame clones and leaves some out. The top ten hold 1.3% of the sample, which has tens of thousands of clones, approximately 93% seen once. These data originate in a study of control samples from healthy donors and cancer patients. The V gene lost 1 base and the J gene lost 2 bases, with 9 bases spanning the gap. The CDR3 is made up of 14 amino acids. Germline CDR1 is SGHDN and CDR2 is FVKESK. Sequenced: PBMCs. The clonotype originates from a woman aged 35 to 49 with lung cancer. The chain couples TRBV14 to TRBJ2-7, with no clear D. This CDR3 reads CASSQVLRAYEQYF. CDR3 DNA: TGTGCCAGCAGCCAAGTACTACGTGCCTACGAGCAGTACTTC.